This T cell receptor beta chain came from a study of Tregs in tolerant kidney transplant recipients. Note on this clone: Its antigen is undetermined.

Sequenced by immunoSEQ multiplex PCR; TCRdb stores in-frame clones only, minus some. The table records about 72,000 clones, about nine tenths of them present only once. Broader study findings: Antigen-driven expansion was suggested because donor-specific Tregs expanded more than all Tregs in tolerant patients.

This TCR was recovered from a human donor who received a combined kidney and bone marrow transplant. Source: CD8+ T cells from blood, taken before the transplant.

The CDR3 DNA follows: TGCGCCAGCAGCTTGGGACACCTCGGGAACACTGAAGCTTTCTTT. Protein product: CASSLGHLGNTEAFF. V is TRBV5-1 and J is TRBJ1-1, with D unclear. The CDR3 is made up of 15 amino acids. Germline CDR1 and CDR2: SGHRS and YFSETQ. Between the trimmed V and J ends, which lost 0 bases and 1 base, there was a span of 10 bases.